This entry lists 25 T cell receptor beta chains sequenced from one sample in a study of blood T cell repertoires in COVID-19. Assay: immunoSEQ multiplex PCR; the TCRdb copy retains only in-frame clones and omits some. Here the sample spans 75,000 to 100,000 clones, approximately 81% being singletons. The sequenced material came from peripheral blood. Source of these receptors: a man aged 55 to 70 with acute or convalescent COVID-19.

The chain employs TRBV11-2 and TRBJ2-7; TRBD2 is a possible D gene (6 bases). Deletions cut 5 bases from V and 2 bases from J, with 16 bases between. This CDR3 has 15 amino acids. Germline CDR1 SGHAT, CDR2 FQNNGV. CDR3 residues: CASSPDGTFAYEQYF. The CDR3 DNA follows: TGTGCCAGCAGCCCCGATGGGACTTTTGCCTACGAGCAGTACTTC.

V usage is TRBV5-4 and J usage is TRBJ1-1; TRBD1 is a possible D gene (5 bases). Deletions cut 4 bases from V and 0 bases from J, with 16 bases between. Germline-derived CDR1 and CDR2 are SGHNT and YYREEE (reference sequence). The CDR3 sequence is 16 residues long. Here the CDR3 DNA reads TGTGCCAGCAGCCCTAATTTCGGACAAATGAACACTGAAGCTTTCTTT. Translation gives CASSPNFGQMNTEAFF.

This chain links TRBV27 with TRBJ2-1; D possibly corresponds to TRBD1 (5 bases). CDR1 MNHEY and CDR2 SMNVEV come from the germline V gene (reference sequence). This CDR3 contains 14 residues. Trimming took off 6 bases at V and 7 bases at J, with 16 bases between the two ends. The CDR3 DNA sequence: TGTGCCAGCAGGCCTGGGGCGGTTGGGAATGAGCAGTTCTTC. It yields the protein CASRPGAVGNEQFF.

Here the CDR3 reads CASSPTGYEQYF. The DNA for the CDR3 is TGTGCCAGCAGTCCGACGGGTTACGAGCAGTACTTC. The V gene is TRBV12-3 or TRBV12-4, the J gene TRBJ2-7; D is undetermined. Trimming removed 5 bases from V and 4 bases from J, with 9 bases in between. CDR3 size: 12 residues.

Here the CDR3 DNA reads TGTGCCAGCAGTGCCAGGGAGACCCAGTACTTC. Protein: CASSARETQYF. The chain carries TRBV6-2 or TRBV6-3 and TRBJ2-5; D gene uncertain. CDR3 size: 11 residues. From germline, CDR1 is MNHEY and CDR2 SVGEGT. The germline V and J ends were trimmed by 5 bases and 5 bases, with 6 bases remaining between them.

The table lists this clone with a count of one. The genes are TRBV27 and TRBJ1-5; 7 bases map to TRBD1. The germline V gene has CDR1 MNHEY and CDR2 SMNVEV (reference sequence). The CDR3 has 17 residues. V lost 5 bases, J lost 6 bases, and 16 bases stayed unmatched. The CDR3 sequence is CASSPLTPTGLSQPQHF. DNA of the CDR3: TGTGCCAGCAGTCCCCTCACTCCGACAGGGTTGAGTCAGCCCCAGCATTTT.

This chain connects TRBV27 to TRBJ1-2; weak D call: TRBD1 (5 bases). CDR3 size: 13 residues. Trimming removed 0 bases at V and 8 bases at J, with 10 bases between. CDR1 and CDR2 from the germline V gene are MNHEY and SMNVEV (reference sequence). This chain's CDR3 is CASSLSTGGGYTF. In DNA form, the CDR3 reads TGTGCCAGCAGTTTATCTACCGGGGGAGGCTACACCTTC.

This clone was counted only a few times. The CDR3 bases are TGTGCCACGGAGGGTTACAATGAGCAGTTCTTC. This codes for CATEGYNEQFF. The chain is built from TRBV15 and TRBJ2-1; D is perhaps TRBD2 (6 bases). Germline V gives CDR1 LNHNV, CDR2 YYDKDF (reference sequence). V lost 9 bases to trimming and J lost 4 bases, with 7 bases between them. CDR3 length: 11 residues.

The gene calls are TRBV6-5 and TRBJ2-7; 10 bases align to TRBD1. Germline CDR1 MNHEY, CDR2 SVGAGI. This CDR3 comprises 15 residues. V was clipped by 2 bases and J by 3 bases; unmatched bases: 4. CDR3 region: CASSYGTGEFYEQYF. The CDR3 DNA sequence: TGTGCCAGCAGTTACGGGACAGGGGAATTCTACGAGCAGTACTTC.

This rearrangement joins TRBV19 to TRBJ2-3, with TRBD2 matching 8 bases. The CDR3 spans 17 residues. The ends lost 4 bases at V and 6 bases at J; junction bases unmatched: 15. Germline lookup yields CDR1 LNHDA and CDR2 SQIVND (reference sequence). In nucleotides, the CDR3 is TGTGCCAGTAGTAGAGCCTTTGTTGCGGGAGGCGGGGATACGCAGTATTTT. Encoded protein: CASSRAFVAGGGDTQYF. Based on the CDR3 plus reference TRBV19 and TRBJ2-3, the full variable domain is DGGITQSPKYLFRKEGQNVTLSCEQNLNHDAMYWYRQDPGQGLRLIYYSQIVNDFQKGDIAEGYSVSREKKESFPLTVTSAQKNPTAFYLCASSRAFVAGGGDTQYFGPGTRLTVL.

The V gene is TRBV30, the J gene TRBJ2-7; unclear D gene. The V gene lost 4 bases and the J gene lost 3 bases, with 7 bases spanning the gap. The CDR3 is made up of 11 amino acids. The germline gives CDR1 GTSNPN, CDR2 SVGIG (reference sequence). CDR3 DNA: TGTGCCTGGATACAAATCTACGAGCAGTACTTC. It specifies CAWIQIYEQYF.

A remark on this clone: Other nucleotide sequences from this sample produce the same CDR3. The chain carries TRBV6-5 and TRBJ1-4; the D is unclear. Germline V gives CDR1 MNHEY, CDR2 SVGAGI. CDR3 length: 14 amino acids. Trimming removed 6 bases from V and 4 bases from J, with 12 bases in between. The CDR3 nucleotides are TGTGCCAGCAGCCCCCACAGAATTAATGAAAAACTGTTTTTT. Amino acid sequence: CASSPHRINEKLFF.

This clone was detected only a few times. This sequence joins TRBV4-3 and TRBJ2-5, with 9 bases lining up with TRBD1. Trimming removed 2 bases from V and 5 bases from J; junction bases left unmatched: 12. Germline-derived CDR1 and CDR2 are LGHNA and YSLEER. CDR3 length equals 17 residues. The CDR3 reads CASSQLSGGQGLETQYF. The CDR3 DNA reads TGCGCCAGCAGCCAACTTTCGGGGGGACAGGGTTTGGAGACCCAGTACTTC.

This chain joins TRBV5-4 and TRBJ2-3; possibly TRBD1 for D (5 bases). Germline V CDR1 and CDR2: SGHNT, YYREEE (reference sequence). V gave up 4 bases and J gave up 5 bases, with 11 bases separating them. The CDR3 is made up of 13 amino acids. The CDR3 here is CASSPGHEDTQYF. The CDR3 region has the DNA TGTGCCAGCAGCCCAGGGCACGAAGATACGCAGTATTTT.

J is TRBJ2-1 and V is TRBV7-9, with D tentatively TRBD1 (6 bases). The CDR3 covers 14 residues. CDR1 is SEHNR, CDR2 FQNEAQ, per germline (reference sequence). V was cut by 6 bases and J by 4 bases, with 13 bases left in between. CDR3: CASSFGTPYNEQFF. The DNA for the CDR3 is TGTGCCAGCAGTTTCGGGACACCTTACAATGAGCAGTTCTTC.

This chain links TRBV5-6 with TRBJ1-2, with no clear D. The V and J ends lost 1 base and 4 bases respectively, with 14 bases between them. The CDR3 extends over 15 amino acids. CDR1 SGHDT and CDR2 YYEEEE come from the germline V gene. The CDR3 DNA reads as TGTGCCAGCAGCTTGTCCGGTATAGCGCCCTATGGCTACACCTTC. Translation: CASSLSGIAPYGYTF.

The J gene is TRBJ2-1, the V gene TRBV11-3, with 7 bases matching TRBD2. V shed 3 bases and J 0 bases; nucleotides not matched to a gene: 5. The CDR3 sequence is 16 residues long. Per germline, CDR1 SGHNT and CDR2 YENEEA. In nucleotides, the CDR3 is TGTGCCAGCAGCTTCGGCGGGAGTATCTCCTACAATGAGCAGTTCTTC. Translated: CASSFGGSISYNEQFF. Complete variable domain (other parts from reference TRBV11-3 and TRBJ2-1): EAGVVQSPRYKIIEKKQPVAFWCNPISGHNTLYWYLQNLGQGPELLIRYENEEAVDDSQLPKDRFSAERLKGVDSTLKIQPAELGDSAVYLCASSFGGSISYNEQFFGPGTRLTVL.

CDR3: CASSSWTGGRTEAFF. CDR3 coding DNA: TGTGCCAGCAGTTCTTGGACAGGGGGCCGCACTGAAGCTTTCTTT. This chain links TRBV6-5 with TRBJ1-1; 11 bases are a match to TRBD1. This CDR3 region has 15 residues. Germline CDR1 reads MNHEY; CDR2 reads SVGAGI. V dropped 4 bases and J dropped 4; count of bases not matched to a gene: 5.

The V and J genes are TRBV12-3 or TRBV12-4 and TRBJ2-7; D is uncertain. CDR3 length equals 13 residues. V dropped 2 bases and J dropped 2 bases, with 7 bases sitting between them. CDR3 DNA: TGTGCCAGCAGTTTACAAATAGCCTACGAGCAGTACTTC. Translating it yields CASSLQIAYEQYF.

The rearrangement joins TRBV27 to TRBJ1-5; the D is unclear. Germline CDR1 reads MNHEY; CDR2 reads SMNVEV (reference sequence). CDR3 size: 14 residues. Trimming left V 4 bases short and J 0 bases short, with 7 bases between. Here the CDR3 reads CASSSRDSNQPQHF. DNA for the CDR3: TGTGCCAGCAGTTCTCGGGATAGCAATCAGCCCCAGCATTTT.

This clone was seen a few times. The CDR3 sequence: CASSLDSFYF. The CDR3 nucleotides are TGTGCCAGCAGTCTAGACAGTTTCTATTTT. The chain recombines TRBV6-5 with TRBJ1-3; D perhaps matches TRBD1 (5 bases). Trimming shortened V by 5 bases and J by 16 bases, and 12 bases separated the two germline ends. The CDR3 has 10 amino acids. From germline, CDR1 is MNHEY and CDR2 SVGAGI.

The chain employs TRBV18 and TRBJ1-2; no clear D. The CDR3 runs to 14 residues. Germline lookup yields CDR1 KGHSH and CDR2 LQKENI. V lost 4 bases and J 7 bases, leaving 16 bases between the germline ends. Here the CDR3 DNA reads TGTGCCAGCTCACTACAACAACAAGCAGGTGGCTACACCTTC. Translated, it gives CASSLQQQAGGYTF.

This clone was seen only once. The V gene is TRBV3-1 (or the pseudogene TRBV3-2), the J gene TRBJ2-7; TRBD1 matches 9 bases. The CDR3 runs to 15 residues. Germline CDR1 reads LGHDT; CDR2 reads YNNKEL (reference sequence). The V segment lost 4 bases and the J segment 5 bases; nucleotides outside the gene matches: 9. The CDR3 DNA reads TGTGCCAGCAGCCGTACCCCGGGACAGGGCGACGAGCAGTACTTC. Encoded protein: CASSRTPGQGDEQYF.

The rearrangement links TRBV7-6 to TRBJ1-4; D is ambiguous. The V gene's germline CDR1 is SGHVS and CDR2 FNYEAQ. V was cut by 1 base and J by 5 bases, with 11 bases left in between. The CDR3 has 15 amino acids. CDR3 in DNA: TGTGCCAGCAGCTTAGGGGTCGGGGAAAATGAAAAACTGTTTTTT. Translating gives CASSLGVGENEKLFF.

This chain uses TRBV12-3 or TRBV12-4 with TRBJ1-5; no reliable D call. Trimming took 1 base from V and 5 from J, leaving 6 bases between them. The CDR3 covers 13 residues. CDR3 protein: CASSLDIDQPQHF. CDR3 bases: TGTGCCAGCAGTTTAGATATCGATCAGCCCCAGCATTTT.